This entry lists 27 T cell receptor beta chains sequenced from one sample in a study of T cell responses to AZD1222 COVID-19 vaccine. Data came from immunoSEQ multiplex PCR; TCRdb stores just in-frame clones and leaves some out. The profile shows roughly 100,000 clones, around 86% of them singletons. The sequencing used peripheral blood, collected 28 days after the second dose of the MenACWY control vaccine. The receptors originated from an adult who received the MenACWY meningococcal vaccine as a control.

V is TRBV13 and J is TRBJ2-7, with 11 bases that match TRBD1. Trimming removed 5 bases from V and 4 bases from J; junction bases left unmatched: 4. Germline values: CDR1 PRHDT, CDR2 FYEKMQ (reference sequence). The CDR3 has 14 amino acids. The CDR3 DNA reads TGTGCCAGCAGCGACGGACAGGGGGCTTACGAGCAGTACTTC. Translating it yields CASSDGQGAYEQYF.

The chain has TRBV7-2 and TRBJ1-3, with 7 bases fitting TRBD1. This CDR3 contains 16 residues. J lost 2 bases, V lost 2 bases, and 6 bases had no gene match. Germline V gives CDR1 SGHTA, CDR2 FQGNSA. CDR3 sequence reads: CASSLSLQGPGNTIYF. The DNA of the CDR3 is TGTGCCAGCAGCTTAAGCCTACAGGGGCCTGGAAACACCATATATTTT.

The chain uses TRBV7-2 and TRBJ2-1; no clear D. Germline V gene data show CDR1 as SGHTA and CDR2 as FQGNSA. The CDR3 sequence is 13 residues long. Trimming cost V 0 bases and J 9 bases, with 9 bases left between them. CDR3 amino acids: CASSLARVGEQFF. The CDR3 coding sequence is TGTGCCAGCAGCTTAGCTAGGGTGGGTGAGCAGTTCTTC. The entire variable domain, with the rest obtained from reference TRBV7-2 and TRBJ2-1, is as follows: GAGVSQSPSNKVTEKGKDVELRCDPISGHTALYWYRQSLGQGLEFLIYFQGNSAPDKSGLPSDRFSAERTGGSVSTLTIQRTQQEDSAVYLCASSLARVGEQFFGPGTRLTVL.

DNA for the CDR3: TGTGCCAGCAGCTTAGGAAGGATTAACTATGGCTACACCTTC. It encodes CASSLGRINYGYTF. The V call is TRBV11-3, the J call TRBJ1-2, with D unclear. This CDR3 region has 14 residues. Trimming took off 1 base at V and 1 base at J, with 7 bases between the two ends. The germline CDR1 and CDR2 sequences are SGHNT and YENEEA.

This clone was picked up one time. The V gene is TRBV24-1, the J gene TRBJ2-2, with 10 bases identical to TRBD2. After removal of 1 base from V and 0 bases from J, the junction contained 4 bases not matched to a gene. The germline V gene encodes CDR1 KGHDR and CDR2 SFDVKD. This CDR3 comprises 18 residues. CDR3 sequence reads: CATSDFTSGVANTGELFF. In nucleotides, the CDR3 is TGTGCCACCAGTGATTTTACTAGCGGGGTTGCGAACACCGGGGAGCTGTTTTTT.

The V call is TRBV28, the J call TRBJ2-2, with TRBD1 matching over 10 bases. Losses at the gene ends were 6 bases for V and 8 bases for J; bases not matched to a gene: 9. This CDR3 has 15 amino acids. CDR1 and CDR2 from the germline V gene are MDHEN and SYDVKM. The CDR3 loop reads CASSYRDRGRGELFF. The DNA for the CDR3 is TGTGCCAGCAGCTACCGGGACAGGGGTCGAGGGGAGCTGTTTTTT.

The rearrangement joins TRBV9 to TRBJ1-1, with D perhaps TRBD1 (5 bases). Germline CDR1 SGDLS, CDR2 YYNGEE. This CDR3 is built from 13 residues. V lost 0 bases to trimming and J lost 11 bases, with 14 bases between them. The chain's CDR3 is CASSVGQGEEAFF. The CDR3, as DNA: TGTGCCAGCAGCGTAGGGCAGGGCGAGGAGGCTTTCTTT.

The CDR3 DNA reads TGTGCCAGCAGTTTTACAGGGGTGGAAGATGAGCAGTTCTTC. Translation: CASSFTGVEDEQFF. V usage is TRBV6-5 and J usage is TRBJ2-1; 7 nucleotides match TRBD1. The germline CDR1 and CDR2 sequences are MNHEY and SVGAGI. CDR3 length: 14 residues. V lost 4 bases, J lost 8 bases, and 8 bases stayed unmatched.

V and J are TRBV19 and TRBJ1-1; perhaps TRBD1 as D (5 bases). Germline V gives CDR1 LNHDA, CDR2 SQIVND (reference sequence). The CDR3 is 13 amino acids. V was pared by 3 bases and J by 1 base, with 6 bases between. In nucleotides, the CDR3 is TGTGCCAGTAGTATTGGACAGAACACTGAAGCTTTCTTT. This encodes CASSIGQNTEAFF.

This clone was seen only once. The chain joins TRBV7-2 to TRBJ1-4, with D possibly matching TRBD1 (5 bases). V lost 4 bases and J 4 bases, leaving 16 bases between the germline ends. The CDR3 runs to 16 residues. Germline CDR1 reads SGHTA; CDR2 reads FQGNSA. CDR3 residues: CASSSGDLLNNEKLFF. CDR3 DNA: TGTGCCAGCAGCTCGGGGGATTTATTAAATAATGAAAAACTGTTTTTT.

The count of this clone is one. The V call is TRBV24-1, the J call TRBJ1-2; D ambiguous. The CDR3 is 14 amino acids. The germline V gene has CDR1 KGHDR and CDR2 SFDVKD. Trimming removed 4 bases from V and 2 bases from J, with 10 bases in between. In nucleotides, the CDR3 is TGTGCCACCAGTGACTGGACGGTGAACTATGGCTACACCTTC. It translates to CATSDWTVNYGYTF.

The chain uses TRBV10-2 and TRBJ1-1; D uncertain. The CDR3 spans 13 residues. Germline CDR1 WSHSY, CDR2 SAAADI. The V end lost 7 bases, the J end lost 3 bases, and 12 bases lay between the germline ends. CDR3 amino acids: CASKPGRDTEAFF. CDR3 nucleotides: TGCGCCAGCAAGCCAGGACGGGACACTGAAGCTTTCTTT.

This clone has just one count. The V gene is TRBV11-2, the J gene TRBJ1-3; tentative D call: TRBD1 (5 bases). V lost 0 bases and J 4 bases, leaving 13 bases between the germline ends. Per germline, CDR1 SGHAT and CDR2 FQNNGV. The CDR3 consists of 16 residues. CDR3 region: CASSLDRGGTGNTIYF. The CDR3 DNA reads TGTGCCAGCAGCTTAGATCGGGGAGGGACGGGAAACACCATATATTTT.

This clone was counted once. The chain joins TRBV7-9 to TRBJ1-2, with D uncertain. V was trimmed by 2 bases and J by 2 bases, leaving 15 bases between them. Germline CDR1 is SEHNR and CDR2 is FQNEAQ (reference sequence). This CDR3 region has 16 residues. CDR3 in DNA: TGTGCCAGCAGCTTATTTCTCGTTGGCGAAAACTATGGCTACACCTTC. Translated, it gives CASSLFLVGENYGYTF.

The chain has TRBV10-3 and TRBJ2-7; D perhaps matches TRBD2 (6 bases). V was trimmed by 8 bases and J by 7 bases, leaving 18 bases between them. The germline CDR1 and CDR2 sequences are ENHRY and SYGVKD. The CDR3 runs 13 residues. CDR3 DNA sequence: TGTGCCATCCGCGGGACGGACTCTTGGGAGCAGTACTTC. The encoded protein is CAIRGTDSWEQYF.

The rearrangement links TRBV28 to TRBJ1-4; D is possibly TRBD1 (5 bases). The germline gives CDR1 MDHEN, CDR2 SYDVKM. Trimming removed 6 bases from V and 1 base from J, with 21 bases in between. This CDR3 contains 18 residues. CDR3 coding DNA: TGTGCCAGCAGAGGAAATCCAGGGAAGAGTGTAACTAATGAAAAACTGTTTTTT. It codes for CASRGNPGKSVTNEKLFF.

V and J are TRBV11-3 and TRBJ2-1; 10 positions match TRBD2. The CDR3 has 15 amino acids. The V and J ends lost 5 bases and 5 bases, in that order; junction bases with no gene match: 6. Germline V lookup: CDR1 SGHNT, CDR2 YENEEA. For the CDR3, the DNA is TGTGCCAGCAGCCGGGGGCTAGCGGGGGACAATGAGCAGTTCTTC. This translates into CASSRGLAGDNEQFF. Variable domain in full (rest from reference TRBV11-3 and TRBJ2-1): EAGVVQSPRYKIIEKKQPVAFWCNPISGHNTLYWYLQNLGQGPELLIRYENEEAVDDSQLPKDRFSAERLKGVDSTLKIQPAELGDSAVYLCASSRGLAGDNEQFFGPGTRLTVL.

CDR3 protein: CASSSTVDTEAFF. For the CDR3, the DNA is TGTGCCTCATCATCAACGGTCGACACTGAAGCTTTCTTT. The rearrangement joins TRBV24-1 to TRBJ1-1; D not resolved. In germline, CDR1 is KGHDR, CDR2 SFDVKD. V was pared by 12 bases and J by 3 bases, with 16 bases between. This CDR3 comprises 13 residues.

The CDR3 sequence is CASSARLRGGYNEQFF. The CDR3 nucleotides read TGTGCCAGCAGCGCCCGATTGCGCGGGGGCTACAATGAGCAGTTCTTC. The chain uses TRBV9 and TRBJ2-1; 7 nucleotides agree with TRBD2. Trimming at V came to 3 bases and at J to 3 bases, leaving 9 bases not matched to a gene. CDR3 size: 16 residues. Germline values: CDR1 SGDLS, CDR2 YYNGEE.

The chain uses TRBV15 and TRBJ1-5, with 7 bases that match TRBD1. The CDR3 contains 16 residues. CDR1 is LNHNV, CDR2 YYDKDF, per germline (reference sequence). V was pared by 3 bases and J by 3 bases, with 8 bases of the junction left unmatched. CDR3 DNA: TGTGCCACCAGCAGTTTTACCGGGACAGACAATCAGCCCCAGCATTTT. As protein: CATSSFTGTDNQPQHF.

The chain has TRBV6-5 and TRBJ1-6; 8 nucleotides agree with TRBD1. Losses at the gene ends were 5 bases for V and 8 bases for J; bases not matched to a gene: 8. Germline CDR1 and CDR2: MNHEY and SVGAGI. The CDR3 is 15 residues long. The CDR3 bases are TGTGCCAGCAGTCTCAGGGGGCAAGCGGATTCACCCCTCCACTTT. Translated: CASSLRGQADSPLHF.

There are a few counts of this clone. The chain carries TRBV5-4 and TRBJ2-1; 11 bases are shared with TRBD2. CDR3 length: 13 amino acids. Germline CDR1 is SGHNT and CDR2 is YYREEE (reference sequence). The V gene end was trimmed by 8 bases and the J gene end by 7 bases; junction bases not matched to a gene: 5. CDR3 sequence reads: CASSSGGLNEQFF. The CDR3 DNA reads TGTGCCAGTTCTAGCGGGGGGTTAAATGAGCAGTTCTTC.

The gene calls are TRBV28 and TRBJ1-2, with D hard to call. Germline-derived CDR1 and CDR2 are MDHEN and SYDVKM. Between the trimmed V and J ends, which lost 1 base and 8 bases, there was a span of 17 bases. The CDR3 is 15 residues long. CDR3: CASSLSAVRRSGYTF. DNA for the CDR3: TGTGCCAGCAGTTTATCGGCTGTCAGGCGATCCGGCTACACCTTC.

This chain uses TRBV27 with TRBJ1-3; D gene ambiguous. This CDR3 has 13 residues. The germline CDR1 and CDR2 sequences are MNHEY and SMNVEV (reference sequence). The V gene lost 6 bases and the J gene lost 8 bases, with 14 bases spanning the gap. The CDR3 loop reads CASSLRRGDTIYF. CDR3 DNA sequence: TGTGCCAGCAGCCTCCGTCGCGGGGACACCATATATTTT.

This chain links TRBV7-2 with TRBJ2-3, with D unresolved. Per germline, CDR1 SGHTA and CDR2 FQGNSA. Trimming cost V 9 bases and J 0 bases, with 10 bases left between them. The CDR3 consists of 13 residues. The CDR3 DNA reads as TGTGCCAGTTGTCCGGTTAGCACAGATACGCAGTATTTT. Translating gives CASCPVSTDTQYF.

The chain is built from TRBV6-1 and TRBJ1-2; 10 positions agree with TRBD1. The J segment lost 4 bases and the V segment lost 2 bases, leaving 7 bases of the junction unmatched. The CDR3 runs to 16 residues. Germline V CDR1 and CDR2: MNHNS, SASEGT. The DNA for the CDR3 is TGTGCCAGCAGTGAATACGGGACAGGGGAGGTCTATGGCTACACCTTC. Protein product: CASSEYGTGEVYGYTF.

The V and J genes are TRBV5-1 and TRBJ1-1; D is unresolved. The V end lost 4 bases, the J end lost 6 bases, and 16 bases lay between the germline ends. The CDR3 loop spans 14 amino acids. From germline, CDR1 is SGHRS and CDR2 YFSETQ. CDR3 amino acids: CASSHGLQLAEAFF. The DNA for the CDR3 is TGCGCCAGCAGCCACGGACTACAATTGGCTGAAGCTTTCTTT.